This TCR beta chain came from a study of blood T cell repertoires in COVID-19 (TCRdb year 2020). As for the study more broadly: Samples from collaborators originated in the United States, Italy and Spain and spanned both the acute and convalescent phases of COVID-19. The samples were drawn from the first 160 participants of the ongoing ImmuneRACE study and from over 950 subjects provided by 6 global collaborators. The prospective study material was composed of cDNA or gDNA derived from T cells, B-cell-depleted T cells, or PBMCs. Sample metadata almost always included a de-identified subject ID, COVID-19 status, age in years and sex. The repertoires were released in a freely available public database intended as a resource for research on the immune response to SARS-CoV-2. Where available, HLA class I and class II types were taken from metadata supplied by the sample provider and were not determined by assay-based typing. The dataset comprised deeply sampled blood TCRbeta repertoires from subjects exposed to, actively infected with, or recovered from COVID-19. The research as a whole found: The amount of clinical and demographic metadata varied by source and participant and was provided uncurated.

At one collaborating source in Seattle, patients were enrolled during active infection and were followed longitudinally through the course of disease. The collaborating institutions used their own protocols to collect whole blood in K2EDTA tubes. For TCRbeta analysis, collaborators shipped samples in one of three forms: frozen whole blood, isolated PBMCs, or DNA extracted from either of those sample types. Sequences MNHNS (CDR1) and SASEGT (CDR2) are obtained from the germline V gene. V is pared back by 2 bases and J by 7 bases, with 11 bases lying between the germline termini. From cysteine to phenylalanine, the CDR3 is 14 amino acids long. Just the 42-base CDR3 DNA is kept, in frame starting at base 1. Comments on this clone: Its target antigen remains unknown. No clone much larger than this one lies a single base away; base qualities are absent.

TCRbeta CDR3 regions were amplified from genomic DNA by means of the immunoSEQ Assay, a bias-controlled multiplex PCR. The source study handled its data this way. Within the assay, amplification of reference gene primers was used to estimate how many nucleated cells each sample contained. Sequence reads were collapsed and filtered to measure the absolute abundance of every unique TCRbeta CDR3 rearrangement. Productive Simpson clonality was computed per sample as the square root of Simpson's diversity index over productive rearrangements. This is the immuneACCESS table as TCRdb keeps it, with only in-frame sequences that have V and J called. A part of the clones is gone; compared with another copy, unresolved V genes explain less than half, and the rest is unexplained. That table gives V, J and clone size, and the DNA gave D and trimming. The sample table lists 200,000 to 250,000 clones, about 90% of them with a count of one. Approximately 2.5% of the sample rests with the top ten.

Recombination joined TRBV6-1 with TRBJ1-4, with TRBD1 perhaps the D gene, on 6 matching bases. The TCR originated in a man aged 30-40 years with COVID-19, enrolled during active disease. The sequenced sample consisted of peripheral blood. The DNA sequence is TGTGCCAGCAGTGAAACAGGGTCTGGTGAAAAACTGTTTTTT. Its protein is CASSETGSGEKLFF.